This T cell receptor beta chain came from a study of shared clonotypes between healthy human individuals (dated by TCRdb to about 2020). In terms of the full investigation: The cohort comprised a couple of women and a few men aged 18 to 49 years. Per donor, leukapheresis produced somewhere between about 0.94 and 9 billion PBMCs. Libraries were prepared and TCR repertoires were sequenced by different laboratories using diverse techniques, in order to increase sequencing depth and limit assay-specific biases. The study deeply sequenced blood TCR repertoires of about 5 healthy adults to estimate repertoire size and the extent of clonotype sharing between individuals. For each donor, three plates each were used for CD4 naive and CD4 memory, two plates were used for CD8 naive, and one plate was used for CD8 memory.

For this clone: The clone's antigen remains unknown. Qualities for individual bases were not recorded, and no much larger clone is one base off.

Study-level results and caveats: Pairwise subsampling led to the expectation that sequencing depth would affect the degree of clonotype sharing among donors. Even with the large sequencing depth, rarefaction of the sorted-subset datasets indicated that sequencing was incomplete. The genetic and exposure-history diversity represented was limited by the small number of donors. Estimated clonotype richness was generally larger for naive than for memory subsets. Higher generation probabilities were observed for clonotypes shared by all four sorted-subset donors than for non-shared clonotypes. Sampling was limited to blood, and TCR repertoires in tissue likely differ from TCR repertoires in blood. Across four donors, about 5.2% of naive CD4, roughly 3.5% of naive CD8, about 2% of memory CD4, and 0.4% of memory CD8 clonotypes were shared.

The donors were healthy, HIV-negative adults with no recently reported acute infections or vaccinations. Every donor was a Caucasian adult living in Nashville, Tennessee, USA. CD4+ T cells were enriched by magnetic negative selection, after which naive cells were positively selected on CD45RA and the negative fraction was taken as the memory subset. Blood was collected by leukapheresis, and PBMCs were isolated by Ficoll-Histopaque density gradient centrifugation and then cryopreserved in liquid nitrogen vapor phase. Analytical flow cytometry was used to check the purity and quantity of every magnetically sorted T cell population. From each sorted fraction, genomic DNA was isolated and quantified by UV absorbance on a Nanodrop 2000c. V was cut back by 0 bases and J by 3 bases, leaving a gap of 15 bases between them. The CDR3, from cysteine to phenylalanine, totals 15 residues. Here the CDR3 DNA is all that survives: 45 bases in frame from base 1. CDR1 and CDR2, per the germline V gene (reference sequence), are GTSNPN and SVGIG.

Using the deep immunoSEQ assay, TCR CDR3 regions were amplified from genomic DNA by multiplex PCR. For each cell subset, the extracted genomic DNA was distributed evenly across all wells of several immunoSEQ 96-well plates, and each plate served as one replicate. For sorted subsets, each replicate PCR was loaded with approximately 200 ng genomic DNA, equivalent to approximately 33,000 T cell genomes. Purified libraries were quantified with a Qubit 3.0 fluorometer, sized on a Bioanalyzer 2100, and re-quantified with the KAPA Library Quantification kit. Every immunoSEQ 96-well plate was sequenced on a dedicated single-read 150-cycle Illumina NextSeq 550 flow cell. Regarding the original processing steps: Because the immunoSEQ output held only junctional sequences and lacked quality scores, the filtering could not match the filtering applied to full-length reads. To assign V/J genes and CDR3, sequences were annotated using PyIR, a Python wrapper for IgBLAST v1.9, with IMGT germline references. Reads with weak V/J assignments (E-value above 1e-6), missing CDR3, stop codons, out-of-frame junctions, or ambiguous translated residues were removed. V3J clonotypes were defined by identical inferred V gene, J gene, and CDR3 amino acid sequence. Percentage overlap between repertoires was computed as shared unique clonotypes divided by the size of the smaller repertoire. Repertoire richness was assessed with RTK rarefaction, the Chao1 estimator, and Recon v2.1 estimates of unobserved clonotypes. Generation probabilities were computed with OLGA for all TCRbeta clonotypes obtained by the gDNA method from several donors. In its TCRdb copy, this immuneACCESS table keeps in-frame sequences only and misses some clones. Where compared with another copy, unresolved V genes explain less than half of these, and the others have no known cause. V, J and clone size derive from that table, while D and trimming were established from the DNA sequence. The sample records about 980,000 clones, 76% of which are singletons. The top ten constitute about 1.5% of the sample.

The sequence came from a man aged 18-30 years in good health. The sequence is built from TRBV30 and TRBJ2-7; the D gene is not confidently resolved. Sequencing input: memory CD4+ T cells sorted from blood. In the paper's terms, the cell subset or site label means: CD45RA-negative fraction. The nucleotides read TGTGCCTGGAGTGTAGGGATGGTTAACTACTACGAGCAGTACTTC. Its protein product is CAWSVGMVNYYEQYF.